This TCR beta chain was sequenced for a study of blood T cell repertoires in COVID-19. For the study at large: From T cells, B-cell-depleted T cells, or PBMCs came the material, which was cDNA or gDNA.

Original data processing: The assay estimated nucleated cells by amplifying reference gene primers. Produced via immunoSEQ multiplex PCR; TCRdb's table is partial and in-frame only. V and J calls plus clone size are reproduced from that table; the DNA served to infer D and trimming. The sample records around 200,000 clones, around 85% being singletons. The CDR3 totals 15 residues. V shed 7 bases and J shed 3 bases, with 18 bases lying between them. Per germline, CDR1 LNHDA and CDR2 SQIVND (reference sequence). The chain has TRBV19 and TRBJ1-1; a possible D gene is TRBD1 (6 bases). This TCR came from a person aged 65 to 79 with COVID-19, enrolled during active disease. What was sequenced was peripheral blood. The CDR3 is CASTSQGQGYTEAFF. Written as DNA, the CDR3 is TGTGCCAGTACCTCCCAGGGGCAGGGGTACACTGAAGCTTTCTTT.